This T cell receptor beta chain emerged from a study of blood T cell repertoires in COVID-19. Across the whole study: Sources were T cells, B-cell-depleted T cells, or PBMCs; the material itself was cDNA or gDNA.

TCRdb's table, derived via immunoSEQ multiplex PCR, lists solely in-frame clones and lacks some. The sample carries about 420,000 clones, around 90% recorded once. This clone was observed once. Enrolment of Seattle patients took place during active infection, and they were followed longitudinally. The sequence was collected from a man between 18 and 29 years old with COVID-19, enrolled during active disease. Sequenced input: peripheral blood.

CDR3 in amino acids: CASSVDGQLDTQYF. The CDR3 DNA sequence: TGCGCCAGCAGTGTGGATGGACAGCTTGATACGCAGTATTTT. The chain joins TRBV10-1 to TRBJ2-3, with TRBD1 as a possible D gene (6 bases). The germline V gene has CDR1 WNHNN and CDR2 SYGVQD (reference sequence). V lost 4 bases to trimming and J lost 6 bases, with 14 bases between them. The CDR3 extends over 14 amino acids.